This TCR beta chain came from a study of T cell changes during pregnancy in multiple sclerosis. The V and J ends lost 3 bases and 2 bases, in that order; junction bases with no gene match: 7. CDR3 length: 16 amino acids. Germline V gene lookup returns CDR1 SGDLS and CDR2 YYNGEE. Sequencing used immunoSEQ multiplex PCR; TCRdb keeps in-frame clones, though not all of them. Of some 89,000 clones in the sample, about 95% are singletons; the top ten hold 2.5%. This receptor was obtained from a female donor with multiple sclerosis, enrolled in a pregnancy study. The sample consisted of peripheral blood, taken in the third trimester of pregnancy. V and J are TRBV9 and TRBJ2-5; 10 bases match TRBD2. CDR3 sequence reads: CASSGQTSGEQETQYF. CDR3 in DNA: TGTGCCAGCAGCGGCCAAACTAGCGGGGAGCAAGAGACCCAGTACTTC.